The 6 T cell receptor beta chains below all came from one sample that was sequenced in a study of T cells in Graves' hyperthyroidism and ophthalmopathy. The source material, RNA transcripts, was used to amplify TCR beta CDR3 regions. When the TCR CDR3 underwent first-round RT-PCR, the HTBI primer set was used. In TCRdb, the multiplex PCR reads were re-called with MiXCR into one record per CDR3 protein. The sample records about 700,000 distinct CDR3 sequences, approximately 42% being singletons. The sequenced sample consisted of peripheral blood or thyroid tissue (not recorded which). The receptors derive from an adult man with Graves' disease, either hyperthyroidism or ophthalmopathy (not recorded which).

The rearrangement joins TRBV6-1 to TRBJ1-3; D is unresolved. Looked up from germline, CDR1 is MNHNS and CDR2 is SASEGT. CDR3 length: 14 amino acids. Trimming shortened V by 10 bases and J by 0 bases, and 13 bases separated the two germline ends. The CDR3 sequence is CATLDRYSGNTIYF. In DNA form, the CDR3 reads TGTGCCACCTTGGACCGCTACTCTGGAAACACCATATATTTT.

The V gene is TRBV4-1, the J gene TRBJ1-4, with D possibly TRBD1 on 6 matching bases. Germline CDR1 is MGHRA and CDR2 is YSYEKL. The CDR3 consists of 16 residues. V lost 0 bases and J lost 7, with 15 bases in between. Here the CDR3 DNA reads TGCGCCAGCAGCCAAGATCGGGGGGGCGGGGGTGAAAAACTGTTTTTT. Amino acid sequence: CASSQDRGGGGEKLFF.

The chain joins TRBV29-1 to TRBJ1-3; D unclear. Trimming took off 6 bases at V and 2 bases at J, with 8 bases between the two ends. This CDR3 contains 12 residues. Germline CDR1 reads SQVTM; CDR2 reads ANQGSEA. The CDR3 reads CSVGVAGNTIYF. For the CDR3, the DNA is TGCAGCGTAGGAGTGGCTGGAAACACCATATATTTT.

About this clonotype: A read error is possible here, since a much larger clone lies one base away. The rearrangement joins TRBV29-1 to TRBJ1-2; no clear D. The CDR3 has 11 residues. Germline values: CDR1 SQVTM, CDR2 ANQGSEA. The V and J ends lost 8 bases and 6 bases respectively, with 13 bases between them. The CDR3 spells CSTRGPHGYTF. CDR3 nucleotide sequence: TGCAGCACCCGTGGGCCACATGGCTACACCTTC.

A remark on this clonotype: This may come from a read error, since a much larger clone is one base off. The CDR3 carries no conserved terminal phenylalanine or tryptophan, so it likely arises from a read error. The CDR3 loop is CSANREEETQYS. The CDR3 DNA follows: TGCAGTGCTAACAGGGAGGAGGAGACCCAGTACTCC. This chain joins TRBV20-1 and TRBJ2-5; D may match TRBD1 or TRBD2 (6 bases each). The CDR3 has 12 amino acids. Germline CDR1 DFQATT, CDR2 SNEGSKA (reference sequence). V was cut by 4 bases and J by 5 bases, with 11 bases left in between.

The CDR3 region is CANSNQDKTGEETQYF. CDR3 sequence (DNA): TGTGCCAACAGTAACCAAGATAAAACAGGGGAAGAGACCCAGTACTTC. The chain joins TRBV7-9 to TRBJ2-5; 7 bases are shared with TRBD1. CDR3 length: 16 residues. Per germline, CDR1 SEHNR and CDR2 FQNEAQ (reference sequence). After removal of 10 bases from V and 3 bases from J, the junction contained 17 bases not matched to a gene.